The 7 T cell receptor beta chains presented below share a single source sample, sequenced in a study of OX40 agonist ivuxolimab in advanced cancers. Clones were read by immunoSEQ multiplex PCR, and TCRdb kept only the in-frame ones, dropping some. The sample holds fewer than 90,000 clones, roughly 87% seen once. The material was CD4+ or CD8+ T cells sorted from blood, obtained in a trial of the OX40 agonist ivuxolimab. These receptor sequences come from an adult with an advanced solid tumor such as melanoma, head and neck, liver or kidney cancer.

V usage is TRBV30 and J usage is TRBJ1-3; the D gene is possibly TRBD1 (5 bases). Trimming pared 1 base from V and 0 bases from J, leaving 7 bases between. CDR1 and CDR2 from the germline V gene are GTSNPN and SVGIG (reference sequence). The CDR3 runs 14 residues. CDR3 protein: CAWSAGASGNTIYF. CDR3 nucleotides: TGTGCCTGGAGTGCCGGGGCCTCTGGAAACACCATATATTTT.

A remark on this clone: Other DNA sequences from this sample encode an identical CDR3 as well. This chain uses TRBV5-1 with TRBJ1-5; D gene uncertain. The CDR3 consists of 14 residues. The ends were cut back, 0 bases at V and 1 base at J, with 5 bases in the middle. Germline loops: CDR1 SGHRS, CDR2 YFSETQ. CDR3 bases: TGCGCCAGCAGCTTGGATGGCAGCAATCAGCCCCAGCATTTT. It encodes CASSLDGSNQPQHF.

This clone was detected only a few times. The chain recombines TRBV7-9 with TRBJ2-2; D is perhaps TRBD2 (5 bases). Between the trimmed V and J ends, which lost 5 bases and 1 base, there was a span of 8 bases. Germline V gene sequence: CDR1 SEHNR, CDR2 FQNEAQ (reference sequence). CDR3 length: 14 amino acids. Here the CDR3 DNA reads TGTGCCAGCAGCCGGGGTGAGAACACCGGGGAGCTGTTTTTT. Translating it yields CASSRGENTGELFF.

The count of this clone is one. The rearrangement uses TRBV19 and TRBJ2-6; no clear D. This CDR3 is built from 16 residues. V was trimmed by 5 bases and J by 5 bases, leaving 16 bases between them. Germline-derived CDR1 and CDR2 are LNHDA and SQIVND (reference sequence). The CDR3 is CASSALGSARANVLTF. The CDR3 DNA is TGTGCCAGTAGTGCCCTAGGGTCCGCGAGGGCCAACGTCCTGACTTTC. The full variable domain, completed using reference TRBV19 and TRBJ2-6, is DGGITQSPKYLFRKEGQNVTLSCEQNLNHDAMYWYRQDPGQGLRLIYYSQIVNDFQKGDIAEGYSVSREKKESFPLTVTSAQKNPTAFYLCASSALGSARANVLTFGAGSRLTVL.

This chain uses TRBV25-1 with TRBJ1-6; D remains unclear. The CDR3 is made up of 14 amino acids. The V gene's germline CDR1 is MGHDK and CDR2 SYGVNS. Trimming removed 4 bases from V and 7 bases from J, with 11 bases in between. The CDR3 nucleotides are TGTGCCAGCAGTGGCCCCGGACGGAATTCACCCCTCCACTTT. This encodes CASSGPGRNSPLHF.

This chain joins TRBV13 and TRBJ2-3; no clear D gene. The CDR3 covers 12 residues. V was trimmed by 2 bases and J by 3 bases, leaving 3 bases between them. In germline, CDR1 is PRHDT, CDR2 FYEKMQ (reference sequence). Here the CDR3 reads CASSLTTDTQYF. The CDR3 nucleotides read TGTGCCAGCAGCTTAACAACAGATACGCAGTATTTT. Drawing the rest from reference TRBV13 and TRBJ2-3, the complete variable domain is AAGVIQSPRHLIKEKRETATLKCYPIPRHDTVYWYQQGPGQDPQFLISFYEKMQSDKGSIPDRFSAQQFSDYHSELNMSSLELGDSALYFCASSLTTDTQYFGPGTRLTVL.

This chain uses TRBV2 with TRBJ1-3, with a weak D call TRBD1 (6 bases). The germline V and J ends were trimmed by 6 bases and 3 bases, with 15 bases remaining between them. The CDR3 consists of 15 residues. Germline V lookup: CDR1 SNHLY, CDR2 FYNNEI. CDR3: CASRDQAGVGNTIYF. In nucleotides, the CDR3 is TGTGCCAGCAGGGACCAGGCAGGGGTTGGAAACACCATATATTTT. Full variable domain (missing parts from reference TRBV2 and TRBJ1-3): EPEVTQTPSHQVTQMGQEVILRCVPISNHLYFYWYRQILGQKVEFLVSFYNNEISEKSEIFDDQFSVERPDGSNFTLKIRSTKLEDSAMYFCASRDQAGVGNTIYFGEGSWLTVV.